These 20 T cell receptor beta chains share one sample of origin, sequenced in a study of T cell clonality in common variable immunodeficiency. Assay used: immunoSEQ multiplex PCR; TCRdb lists only in-frame clones, some missing. This sample has some 60,000 clones, each found more than once. Sequences were obtained from peripheral blood mononuclear cells. The receptors stem from a person aged 18 to 75 in good health.

This clone was counted ten times or more. The observed sequence ends 3 residues before the CDR3 terminus, with the missing tail filled in from the germline J gene. The rearrangement joins TRBV4-2 to TRBJ2-2, with 11 bases matching TRBD2. This CDR3 region has 18 residues. The V segment lost 3 bases and the J segment 3 bases; nucleotides outside the gene matches: 9. Germline V gives CDR1 LGHNA, CDR2 YNFKEQ. CDR3 in amino acids: CASSHITLAGGYTGELFF. Partial CDR3 DNA: TGTGCCAGCAGCCACATCACTCTAGCGGGAGGATACACCGGGGAG.

This clone came up many times. Sequencing ends 3 residues short of the CDR3 end; the germline J gene provides the rest. The chain employs TRBV18 and TRBJ2-3; possible D gene TRBD2, 6 bases. The germline V gene has CDR1 KGHSH and CDR2 LQKENI. The V gene lost 2 bases and the J gene lost 2 bases, with 17 bases spanning the gap. This CDR3 comprises 17 residues. The covered CDR3 bases are TGTGCCAGCTCACCAACGCGGACTAAGGGGAACACAGATACG. The encoded protein is CASSPTRTKGNTDT. The entire CDR3 reads CASSPTRTKGNTDTQYF.

The sample holds many counts of this clone. The read terminates 3 residues before the CDR3 end, so the remaining end is supplied by the germline J gene. The chain combines TRBV20-1 with TRBJ2-2; 13 nucleotides agree with TRBD2. Trimming cost V 3 bases and J 7 bases; bases outside gene matches: 8. Per germline, CDR1 DFQATT and CDR2 SNEGSKA (reference sequence). This CDR3 is built from 16 residues. The DNA read from the CDR3 is TGCAGTGCTAGTCCAACTAGCGGGAGGGCCATCGGGGAG. It yields the protein CSASPTSGRAIGE. The whole CDR3 protein reads CSASPTSGRAIGELFF.

This clone was observed at least ten times. From the germline J gene comes the end of the CDR3, since the read stops 3 residues before it. J is TRBJ2-2 and V is TRBV4-1, with D unclear. CDR3 length: 15 amino acids. The germline CDR1 and CDR2 sequences are MGHRA and YSYEKL. V was trimmed by 1 base and J by 2 bases, leaving 8 bases between them. The CDR3 DNA, read in part, is TGCGCCAGCAGCCAAGCCACGGTAAACACCGGGGAG. This sequence encodes CASSQATVNTGE. Given in full, the CDR3 is CASSQATVNTGELFF.

This clone came up many times. Sequencing ends 3 residues short of the CDR3 end; the germline J gene provides the rest. The genes are TRBV5-1 and TRBJ2-7, with a possible D match to TRBD1 (5 bases). Looked up from germline, CDR1 is SGHRS and CDR2 is YFSETQ. This CDR3 region has 14 residues. The V end was cut by 0 bases, the J end by 3 bases, with 10 bases between. Incomplete CDR3 DNA: TGCGCCAGCAGCTTGGCCCCCAGGGTCTACGAG. Translating gives CASSLAPRVYE. The whole CDR3 region reads CASSLAPRVYEQYF.

This clone was observed many times. The CDR3 end falls 3 residues outside the read, so it is completed with the germline J gene. V usage is TRBV5-1 and J usage is TRBJ2-5, with D tentatively TRBD2 (5 bases). The CDR3 covers 16 residues. CDR1 and CDR2 (germline): SGHRS, YFSETQ. Trimming took 2 bases from V and 0 from J, leaving 14 bases between them. CDR3 loop: CASSLASPFYQETQYF. The part of the CDR3 DNA that was read is TGCGCCAGCAGCTTAGCTAGCCCTTTTTACCAAGAGACC. Full variable domain (outside the CDR3, taken from reference TRBV5-1 and TRBJ2-5): KAGVTQTPRYLIKTRGQQVTLSCSPISGHRSVSWYQQTPGQGLQFLFEYFSETQRNKGNFPGRFSGRQFSNSRSEMNVSTLELGDSALYLCASSLASPFYQETQYFGPGTRLLVL.

This clone was counted ten times or more. The CDR3 extends 3 residues past the end of the read, so its final part is completed from the germline J gene. This chain links TRBV12-3 or TRBV12-4 with TRBJ1-2; no clear D. The length of the CDR3 is 14 residues. Trimming pared 7 bases from V and 3 bases from J, leaving 15 bases between. CDR3: CASTLGEGYYGYTF. The covered CDR3 bases are TGTGCCAGCACCTTGGGCGAAGGTTACTATGGC.

This clone was seen repeatedly, ten times or more. The CDR3 end falls 3 residues outside the read, so it is completed with the germline J gene. This chain uses TRBV5-4 with TRBJ2-5; 9 bases line up with TRBD1. The J segment lost 5 bases and the V segment lost 4 bases, leaving 6 bases of the junction unmatched. Germline CDR1 and CDR2: SGHNT and YYREEE (reference sequence). The CDR3 totals 14 residues. CDR3 DNA (partial): TGTGCCAGCAGCCTACAGGGGGCGGGGGAGACC. It specifies CASSLQGAGET. The CDR3 as a whole reads CASSLQGAGETQYF.

This clone was observed many times. Read data end 3 residues before the CDR3 end; the end is taken from the germline J gene. The rearrangement uses TRBV19 and TRBJ2-3; perhaps TRBD1 as D (6 bases). Trimming left V 5 bases short and J 4 bases short, with 13 bases between. The germline V gene encodes CDR1 LNHDA and CDR2 SQIVND (reference sequence). This CDR3 contains 14 residues. CDR3 residues: CASSLQGSADTQYF. The sequenced part of the CDR3 DNA is TGTGCCAGTAGTTTACAGGGTAGTGCAGATACG.

The table lists this clone with many counts. Read data end 3 residues before the CDR3 end; the end is taken from the germline J gene. The rearrangement links TRBV5-6 to TRBJ1-2; D possibly corresponds to TRBD1 (5 bases). V was shortened by 4 bases and J by 5 bases, with 15 bases between the two germline ends. Germline CDR1 reads SGHDT; CDR2 reads YYEEEE. CDR3 size: 14 residues. Incomplete CDR3 DNA: TGTGCCAGCAGCAAAAAGACGGGGGAATATGGC. Its protein is CASSKKTGEYG. The whole CDR3 sequence is CASSKKTGEYGYTF.

The sample holds many counts of this clone. CDR3 bases read: TGTGCCAGCAGCTTAGCTTGGCAGGGGGAGACC. Translating it yields CASSLAWQGET. The entire CDR3 reads CASSLAWQGETQYF. This chain connects TRBV7-2 to TRBJ2-5; tentative D call: TRBD1 (6 bases). Read coverage stops 3 residues before the CDR3 terminus; the germline J gene supplies the remainder. There are 14 residues in the CDR3. Germline-derived CDR1 and CDR2 are SGHTA and FQGNSA. Deletions cut 0 bases from V and 5 bases from J, with 10 bases between.

At least ten counts were recorded for this clone. The read comes to an end 3 residues before the CDR3 does, leaving the germline J gene to fill in the end. V gene TRBV5-4 combines with J gene TRBJ2-5, with D maybe TRBD2 (6 bases). This CDR3 is built from 13 residues. From germline, CDR1 is SGHNT and CDR2 YYREEE (reference sequence). Trimming stripped 4 bases from V and 1 base from J, with 8 bases between. The CDR3 bases that were read are TGTGCCAGCAGCCACGGGGGCCAAGAGACC. It specifies CASSHGGQET. The CDR3 as a whole reads CASSHGGQETQYF.

This clone occurred a few times. The read finishes 3 residues shy of the CDR3 end, and the germline J gene is used to complete it. The chain is built from TRBV7-2 and TRBJ2-1; D unclear. The V and J ends lost 1 base and 6 bases respectively, with 7 bases between them. Germline loops: CDR1 SGHTA, CDR2 FQGNSA. CDR3 size: 13 residues. This CDR3 is CASSLDSSNEQFF. The CDR3 DNA, read in part, is TGTGCCAGCAGCTTAGACAGTTCCAATGAG.

In regard to this clone: The read falls 3 residues short of the CDR3 end, and the missing part is taken from the germline J gene. This chain joins TRBV10-2 and TRBJ2-7; 7 bases agree with TRBD1. CDR1 is WSHSY, CDR2 SAAADI, per germline. Losses at the gene ends were 6 bases for V and 2 bases for J; bases not matched to a gene: 1. The length of the CDR3 is 12 residues. CDR3 DNA (partial): TGCGCCAGCAGGACAGGGACCTACGAG. This codes for CASRTGTYE. The full CDR3 is CASRTGTYEQYF.

In its sample, this clone was seen many times. The missing CDR3 end, 3 residues past where the read stops, is filled in from the germline J gene. The rearrangement uses TRBV19 and TRBJ2-5, with TRBD2 identical over 10 bases. The V segment lost 6 bases and the J segment 5 bases; nucleotides outside the gene matches: 9. CDR1 LNHDA and CDR2 SQIVND come from the germline V gene (reference sequence). CDR3 length: 15 residues. This CDR3 reads CASSRLAGVEETQYF. CDR3 bases read: TGTGCCAGTAGCAGGCTAGCGGGAGTCGAGGAGACC. Looking up the rest from reference TRBV19 and TRBJ2-5 gives the full variable domain: DGGITQSPKYLFRKEGQNVTLSCEQNLNHDAMYWYRQDPGQGLRLIYYSQIVNDFQKGDIAEGYSVSREKKESFPLTVTSAQKNPTAFYLCASSRLAGVEETQYFGPGTRLLVL.

This clone was recorded at least ten times. The CDR3 extends 3 residues past the end of the read, so its final part is completed from the germline J gene. The genes are TRBV11-2 and TRBJ1-1, with D perhaps TRBD1 (6 bases). The CDR3 has 14 residues. The germline gives CDR1 SGHAT, CDR2 FQNNGV. Between the trimmed V and J ends, which lost 6 bases and 1 base, there was a span of 12 bases. Partial CDR3 DNA: TGTGCCAGCAGAACAGGGATTGGGAACACTGAA. Translation gives CASRTGIGNTE. The complete CDR3 reads CASRTGIGNTEAFF.

This clone was detected ten times or more. The missing CDR3 end, 3 residues past where the read stops, is filled in from the germline J gene. The V gene is TRBV12-5, the J gene TRBJ2-2; D might be TRBD1 (6 bases). The CDR3 is made up of 16 amino acids. Germline CDR1 is LGHNT and CDR2 is FRNRAP. V lost 9 bases, J lost 4 bases, and 21 bases lay in between. The CDR3 protein is CASIGYGQGPTGELFF. The sequenced part of the CDR3 DNA is TGTGCTAGCATAGGTTATGGGCAGGGGCCCACCGGGGAG.

This clone has ten or more counts. The read stops 3 residues short of the end of the CDR3; the missing end is completed from the germline J gene. This chain uses TRBV19 with TRBJ1-5; maybe TRBD1 (5 bases). This CDR3 is 14 amino acids long. V was cut by 5 bases and J by 0 bases, with 8 bases left in between. CDR1 LNHDA and CDR2 SQIVND come from the germline V gene (reference sequence). CDR3: CASSSGHSNQPQHF. The CDR3 bases that were read are TGTGCCAGTAGTTCAGGACATAGCAATCAGCCC. The variable domain in full, with the rest retrieved from reference TRBV19 and TRBJ1-5, is DGGITQSPKYLFRKEGQNVTLSCEQNLNHDAMYWYRQDPGQGLRLIYYSQIVNDFQKGDIAEGYSVSREKKESFPLTVTSAQKNPTAFYLCASSSGHSNQPQHFGDGTRLSIL.

This clone was observed at least ten times. The CDR3 end falls 3 residues outside the read, so it is completed with the germline J gene. This chain connects TRBV9 to TRBJ2-1; 7 nucleotides agree with TRBD2. The CDR3 loop spans 13 amino acids. Germline V gene data show CDR1 as SGDLS and CDR2 as YYNGEE. With V trimmed by 2 bases and J by 8 bases, 4 bases remained unmatched. The sequenced CDR3 bases are TGTGCCAGCAGCGTCGCGGGAGAGGATGAG. It codes for CASSVAGEDE. The whole CDR3 sequence reads CASSVAGEDEQFF.

This clone was recorded many times. The read gets to within 3 residues of the CDR3 end, and the germline J gene fills in the rest. This chain links TRBV2 with TRBJ2-6; 8 bases agree with TRBD1. The CDR3 has 15 amino acids. V was pared by 3 bases and J by 2 bases, with 0 bases of the junction left unmatched. CDR1 and CDR2 (germline): SNHLY, FYNNEI. This chain's CDR3 is CASSEDRAGANVLTF. Incomplete CDR3 DNA: TGTGCCAGCAGTGAGGACAGGGCTGGGGCCAACGTC.